The 21 T cell receptor beta chains in this list originate from one sample, sequenced in a study of resident and recirculating memory T cells in vitiligo. Clones were sequenced by immunoSEQ multiplex PCR, and TCRdb holds only the in-frame ones, with some missing. The sample consists of tens of thousands of clones, 92% of them appearing once. Specimen: blood. All receptors derive from a male donor with vitiligo.

The CDR3 protein is CASSQVGGRAGETQYF. CDR3 nucleotides: TGTGCCAGCAGCCAAGTAGGAGGGAGGGCCGGTGAGACCCAGTACTTC. This chain links TRBV4-2 with TRBJ2-5; the match to TRBD2 covers 7 bases. The CDR3 sequence is 16 residues long. The V gene's germline CDR1 is LGHNA and CDR2 YNFKEQ. V shed 1 base, J shed 5 bases, and the junction held 10 bases outside the gene matches.

The chain employs TRBV4-2 and TRBJ2-1; 14 nucleotides agree with TRBD2. Germline V lookup: CDR1 LGHNA, CDR2 YNFKEQ. The CDR3 sequence is 16 residues long. V lost 4 bases, J lost 9 bases, and 8 bases stayed unmatched. This CDR3 is CASSRGTSGSLFEQFF. Here the CDR3 DNA reads TGTGCCAGCAGCCGTGGGACTAGCGGGAGTTTATTTGAGCAGTTCTTC.

The CDR3 DNA sequence: TGTGCCAGCAGCTTAGTCCCGAGGCGTGTTAGCGGGAGTCGGAGTGAGCAGTTCTTC. Translated: CASSLVPRRVSGSRSEQFF. The V and J genes are TRBV7-9 and TRBJ2-1; 9 nucleotides align to TRBD2. This CDR3 region has 19 residues. Germline V gene lookup returns CDR1 SEHNR and CDR2 FQNEAQ (reference sequence). J gave up 9 bases and V 1 base, and 19 bases lay outside the gene matches.

The rearrangement links TRBV9 to TRBJ2-5, with TRBD1 identical over 7 bases. This CDR3 comprises 14 residues. Germline V lookup: CDR1 SGDLS, CDR2 YYNGEE. Trimming cost V 0 bases and J 5 bases; bases outside gene matches: 4. The CDR3 coding sequence is TGTGCCAGCAGCGTAGAGGGGGCACGGGAGACCCAGTACTTC. Protein sequence: CASSVEGARETQYF.

V and J are TRBV19 and TRBJ2-2, with D perhaps matching TRBD2 (6 bases). The CDR3 totals 15 residues. CDR1 and CDR2 (germline): LNHDA, SQIVND (reference sequence). The germline V and J ends were trimmed by 1 base and 4 bases, with 10 bases remaining between them. CDR3 DNA: TGTGCCAGTAGTATAGCGGGAGCGGGCACCGGGGAGCTGTTTTTT. Translated, it gives CASSIAGAGTGELFF.

This chain joins TRBV6-4 and TRBJ2-1, with D perhaps TRBD2 (6 bases). Germline V gene lookup returns CDR1 MRHNA and CDR2 SNTAGT. With 3 bases removed from V and 5 bases from J, the gap between germline ends came to 14 bases. The CDR3 has 15 amino acids. In nucleotides, the CDR3 is TGTGCCAGCAGTGAAAATGGCGGGATTAACAATGAGCAGTTCTTC. Translating gives CASSENGGINNEQFF.

V usage is TRBV13 and J usage is TRBJ2-5, with D unclear. Germline V gene lookup returns CDR1 PRHDT and CDR2 FYEKMQ (reference sequence). The CDR3 runs to 14 residues. With 2 bases removed from V and 5 bases from J, the gap between germline ends came to 12 bases. This chain's CDR3 is CASSLMVPRETQYF. The CDR3 DNA reads TGTGCCAGCAGCTTAATGGTCCCCAGGGAGACCCAGTACTTC.

The chain carries TRBV5-1 and TRBJ1-1, with no clear D. The CDR3 is 17 residues long. Germline lookup yields CDR1 SGHRS and CDR2 YFSETQ. V dropped 0 bases and J dropped 4 bases, with 19 bases sitting between them. CDR3 protein: CASSLAEWYSSSTEAFF. The CDR3 bases are TGCGCCAGCAGCTTGGCCGAATGGTATAGCTCAAGCACTGAAGCTTTCTTT.

V usage is TRBV4-1 and J usage is TRBJ1-4, with D hard to call. The V end was cut by 4 bases, the J end by 5 bases, with 17 bases between. Germline values: CDR1 MGHRA, CDR2 YSYEKL. The CDR3 contains 16 residues. In DNA, the CDR3 is TGCGCCAGCAGCCGCCCTGGCGGGTGGCCAAATGAAAAACTGTTTTTT. Encoded protein: CASSRPGGWPNEKLFF.

This chain uses TRBV7-2 with TRBJ2-3; 7 bases map to TRBD1. J gave up 10 bases and V 6 bases, and 10 bases lay outside the gene matches. The CDR3 runs 13 residues. The V gene's germline CDR1 is SGHTA and CDR2 FQGNSA. CDR3 protein: CASRVPTGNAQYF. The DNA of the CDR3 is TGTGCCAGCAGAGTCCCGACAGGGAACGCGCAGTATTTT.

This clone was observed a few times. The chain couples TRBV2 to TRBJ1-5; TRBD1 might be the D (5 bases). Germline values: CDR1 SNHLY, CDR2 FYNNEI. CDR3 length equals 15 residues. V was clipped by 3 bases and J by 2 bases, with 11 bases between them. The CDR3 spells CASSDRVVGNQPQHF. The CDR3 DNA reads TGTGCCAGCAGTGACAGGGTTGTTGGCAATCAGCCCCAGCATTTT.

V usage is TRBV7-6 and J usage is TRBJ2-5, with D hard to call. V lost 1 base, J lost 5 bases, and 11 bases lay in between. CDR3 length equals 14 residues. From germline, CDR1 is SGHVS and CDR2 FNYEAQ. CDR3: CASSLGGLRETQYF. DNA of the CDR3: TGTGCCAGCAGCTTAGGAGGTCTGAGGGAGACCCAGTACTTC.

The chain couples TRBV29-1 to TRBJ2-4; 7 bases are a match to TRBD1. Germline loops: CDR1 SQVTM, CDR2 ANQGSEA. V shed 7 bases and J 1 base; nucleotides not matched to a gene: 10. The CDR3 loop spans 15 amino acids. The CDR3 coding sequence is TGCAGCGCCGAACCATCACAGGGGGCCAAAAACATTCAGTACTTC. It yields the protein CSAEPSQGAKNIQYF.

The chain has TRBV27 and TRBJ1-4; D remains ambiguous. The CDR3 has 14 amino acids. Germline CDR1 reads MNHEY; CDR2 reads SMNVEV (reference sequence). Trimming left V 3 bases short and J 7 bases short, with 12 bases between. CDR3 region: CASSFGRMGEKLFF. As DNA, the CDR3 is TGTGCCAGCAGTTTTGGGAGAATGGGTGAAAAACTGTTTTTT.

The chain employs TRBV19 and TRBJ2-1; 14 bases are shared with TRBD2. The CDR3 loop spans 15 amino acids. Germline V gene lookup returns CDR1 LNHDA and CDR2 SQIVND (reference sequence). V was pared by 6 bases and J by 4 bases, with 2 bases of the junction left unmatched. This CDR3 reads CASRRLAGGYNEQFF. CDR3 bases: TGTGCCAGTAGAAGACTAGCGGGAGGGTACAATGAGCAGTTCTTC.

The CDR3 sequence is CASRLLANYGYTF. The DNA of the CDR3 is TGTGCCAGCCGACTGTTAGCTAACTATGGCTACACCTTC. The rearrangement uses TRBV28 and TRBJ1-2, with D hard to call. The CDR3 length is 13 residues. Trimming pared 8 bases from V and 0 bases from J, leaving 10 bases between. The germline gives CDR1 MDHEN, CDR2 SYDVKM.

This chain links TRBV11-2 with TRBJ2-7, with 9 positions matching TRBD2. J gave up 2 bases and V 5 bases, and 7 bases lay outside the gene matches. Germline lookup yields CDR1 SGHAT and CDR2 FQNNGV. The CDR3 is made up of 15 amino acids. CDR3 in amino acids: CASSPTSGRAYEQYF. The CDR3 DNA is TGTGCCAGCAGCCCGACTAGCGGACGAGCCTACGAGCAGTACTTC.

The chain has TRBV14 and TRBJ2-3; TRBD2 matches at 11 bases. CDR1 and CDR2 (germline): SGHDN, FVKESK. CDR3 length: 16 residues. Germline trimming cut 1 base from V and 0 bases from J; bases unmatched to any gene: 0. Here the CDR3 reads CASSQGLAGSTDTQYF. Here the CDR3 DNA reads TGTGCCAGCAGCCAAGGACTAGCGGGGAGCACAGATACGCAGTATTTT.

This sequence joins TRBV7-9 and TRBJ1-1, with D perhaps TRBD1 (5 bases). Germline V gene lookup returns CDR1 SEHNR and CDR2 FQNEAQ (reference sequence). The ends were cut back, 6 bases at V and 6 bases at J, with 11 bases in the middle. The CDR3 spans 12 residues. CDR3 in DNA: TGTGCCAGCAGACAACAGGTCCCTGAAGCTTTCTTT. Residues: CASRQQVPEAFF.

This chain joins TRBV5-1 and TRBJ1-2; TRBD1 is a possible D gene (5 bases). The CDR3 runs 16 residues. V lost 0 bases and J lost 4, with 16 bases in between. Germline V CDR1 and CDR2: SGHRS, YFSETQ. In DNA, the CDR3 is TGCGCCAGCAGCTTGGGGAGCACAGGAAGCCCCTATGGCTACACCTTC. This codes for CASSLGSTGSPYGYTF.

This clone is a singleton in its sample. The genes are TRBV18 and TRBJ1-4; weak D call: TRBD1 (6 bases). The germline V gene has CDR1 KGHSH and CDR2 LQKENI. Trimming cost V 2 bases and J 6 bases, with 13 bases left between them. The CDR3 has 15 residues. CDR3: CASSPIGGLDEKLFF. Written as DNA, the CDR3 is TGTGCCAGCTCACCAATCGGGGGGCTGGATGAAAAACTGTTTTTT.